Listed below are T cell receptor beta chains from one sample, sequenced in a study of T cell responses to AZD1222 COVID-19 vaccine. Some clones are missing from TCRdb's copy, which holds only in-frame ones; the method was immunoSEQ multiplex PCR. The table lists roughly 120,000 clones, around 89% of them singletons. Sequencing used peripheral blood, obtained 28 days after the second AZD1222 dose. The receptors were gathered from an adult who received the AZD1222 COVID-19 vaccine. CDR3s include the opening cysteine and the closing phenylalanine or tryptophan. Fields, in order: J gene, clone size, CDR3 length, D gene, V gene, CDR3 protein, CDR3 DNA. D genes are given only for firm matches. Some rows mark clone size as missing; the rest say once, few, many or name a class of expanded clone.

TRBJ2-1,.,20,TRBD2,TRBV14,CASSQVGTSGRTFPYNEQFF,TGTGCCAGCAGCCAAGTGGGGACTAGCGGGAGAACGTTCCCCTACAATGAGCAGTTCTTC
TRBJ2-2,once,11,.,TRBV27,CASKSTGELFF,TGTGCCAGCAAGTCGACAGGGGAGCTGTTTTTT
TRBJ2-5,.,14,TRBD2,TRBV7-9,CASGVAGSVETQYF,TGTGCCAGCGGGGTAGCGGGGTCCGTAGAGACCCAGTACTTC
TRBJ2-1,.,14,.,TRBV28,CASSPRIHYNEQFF,TGTGCCAGCAGTCCGAGGATACACTACAATGAGCAGTTCTTC
TRBJ2-3,once,14,TRBD2,TRBV13,CASSSGLARDTQYF,TGTGCCAGCAGCTCCGGACTAGCGCGGGATACGCAGTATTTT
TRBJ2-7,few,15,.,TRBV9,CASSVGQLPTYEQYF,TGTGCCAGCAGCGTAGGGCAGCTACCAACCTACGAGCAGTACTTC
TRBJ1-2,.,12,.,TRBV9,CASSVDGFGYTF,TGTGCCAGCAGCGTTGATGGATTTGGCTACACCTTC
TRBJ1-2,.,13,.,TRBV2,CASSEGYLYGYTF,TGTGCCAGCAGTGAAGGTTACCTTTATGGCTACACCTTC
TRBJ1-2,.,16,.,TRBV29-1,CSVGPPQPLRNYGYTF,TGCAGCGTTGGCCCACCCCAACCATTACGAAACTATGGCTACACCTTC
TRBJ1-2,.,15,TRBD1,TRBV10-3,CAISEAGTANYGYTF,TGTGCCATCAGTGAGGCCGGGACAGCTAACTATGGCTACACCTTC
TRBJ1-1,.,14,.,TRBV30,CAWSPLALNTEAFF,TGTGCCTGGAGTCCCTTGGCACTGAACACTGAAGCTTTCTTT
TRBJ2-7,.,15,.,TRBV9,CASSRTLDPPYEQYF,TGTGCCAGCAGCCGTACTCTAGATCCGCCCTACGAGCAGTACTTC
TRBJ2-3,.,14,.,TRBV7-9,CASRVGGGTDTQYF,TGTGCCAGCAGGGTAGGGGGGGGCACAGATACGCAGTATTTT
TRBJ1-5,once,15,TRBD1,TRBV19,CASLGTGRGNQPQHF,TGTGCCAGTCTTGGGACAGGGCGAGGGAATCAGCCCCAGCATTTT
TRBJ2-3,.,16,TRBD2,TRBV4-2,CASSPGTSGMTDTQYF,TGTGCCAGCAGCCCCGGGACTAGCGGGATGACAGATACGCAGTATTTT
TRBJ1-6,.,15,TRBD1,TRBV5-4,CASSLQQGEGSPLHF,TGTGCCAGCAGCTTACAACAGGGGGAAGGATCACCCCTCCACTTT
TRBJ2-7,.,14,.,TRBV3-1/TRBV3-2,CASSQVSGRREQYF,TGTGCCAGCAGCCAAGTGTCAGGTCGGCGCGAGCAGTACTTC
TRBJ2-3,.,15,TRBD2,TRBV2,CASSENSGARGTQYF,TGTGCCAGCAGTGAAAACAGCGGGGCCAGAGGAACGCAGTATTTT
TRBJ1-1,few,15,.,TRBV5-1,CASSRSGGGDTEAFF,TGCGCCAGCAGCCGAAGCGGGGGCGGCGACACTGAAGCTTTCTTT
TRBJ1-1,.,16,.,TRBV4-2,CASSHDLQGFGTEAFF,TGTGCCAGCAGCCACGATTTACAGGGTTTCGGCACTGAAGCTTTCTTT
TRBJ1-1,.,15,.,TRBV18,CASSPPSLRDTEAFF,TGTGCCAGCTCACCACCGAGTTTAAGGGACACTGAAGCTTTCTTT
TRBJ1-3,few,15,.,TRBV2,CASRLAAYSGNTIYF,TGTGCCAGCAGGCTAGCGGCTTACTCTGGAAACACCATATATTTT
TRBJ1-1,.,18,TRBD1,TRBV18,CASSPQDRDGGYYTEAFF,TGTGCCAGCTCACCGCAGGACAGGGACGGGGGCTACTACACTGAAGCTTTCTTT
TRBJ1-4,once,15,.,TRBV5-6,CASSLGNAPNEKLFF,TGTGCCAGCAGCTTAGGGAACGCCCCTAATGAAAAACTGTTTTTT
TRBJ2-7,.,13,.,TRBV11-1,CASSANRDYEQYF,TGTGCCAGCAGCGCCAACAGGGACTACGAGCAGTACTTC
TRBJ2-7,.,15,.,TRBV7-2,CASSLDDRISYEQYF,TGTGCCAGCAGCTTAGACGACAGGATCTCCTACGAGCAGTACTTC
TRBJ1-2,.,9,.,TRBV20-1,CSAKSGYTF,TGCAGTGCAAAGTCGGGCTACACCTTC
TRBJ1-1,.,12,TRBD1,TRBV30,CAWSPDRGEAFF,TGTGCCTGGAGTCCGGACAGGGGAGAAGCTTTCTTT
TRBJ2-1,.,16,TRBD1,TRBV24-1,CATSDTKGGFYNEQFF,TGTGCCACCAGTGATACGAAAGGGGGCTTCTACAATGAGCAGTTCTTC
TRBJ2-7,.,17,TRBD2,TRBV18,CASSPSTSGGSSYEQYF,TGTGCCAGCTCACCGTCAACTAGCGGGGGCAGCTCCTACGAGCAGTACTTC
TRBJ2-6,.,18,.,TRBV18,CASSPVFDSRSGANVLTF,TGTGCCAGCTCACCAGTTTTTGACAGCCGGTCTGGGGCCAACGTCCTGACTTTC
TRBJ2-7,.,14,TRBD2,TRBV5-8,CASSEAGGLYEQYF,TGTGCCAGCAGCGAAGCGGGGGGCCTCTACGAGCAGTACTTC
TRBJ2-3,.,18,TRBD2,TRBV7-8,CASSPKGISGRVADTQYF,TGTGCCAGCAGCCCGAAGGGAATAAGCGGGAGGGTGGCAGATACGCAGTATTTT
TRBJ2-1,.,14,.,TRBV19,CASSIGQRGNEQFF,TGTGCCAGTAGTATCGGACAGAGAGGGAATGAGCAGTTCTTC
TRBJ1-1,.,14,.,TRBV9,CASSVEPLNTEAFF,TGTGCCAGCAGCGTAGAGCCATTGAACACTGAAGCTTTCTTT
TRBJ1-4,.,18,TRBD1,TRBV5-1,CASSLGTGRQGTNEKLFF,TGCGCCAGCAGCTTGGGGACAGGGAGGCAGGGCACTAATGAAAAACTGTTTTTT
TRBJ1-2,.,16,.,TRBV9,CASQRASGGGGYGYTF,TGTGCCAGCCAGCGTGCGTCGGGAGGGGGGGGCTATGGCTACACCTTC
TRBJ1-1,.,13,.,TRBV6-4,CASSDVVGTEAFF,TGTGCCAGCAGTGACGTTGTGGGTACTGAAGCTTTCTTT
TRBJ1-2,.,14,TRBD1,TRBV28,CASSLGTGVGGYTF,TGTGCCAGCAGTTTAGGGACAGGGGTAGGTGGCTACACCTTC
TRBJ1-1,.,15,TRBD1,TRBV7-2,CASSVIGQGAPEAFF,TGTGCCAGCAGCGTGATTGGACAGGGGGCCCCTGAAGCTTTCTTT